A selection of T cell receptor beta chains follows, all from one sample in a study of early T cells in non-severe SARS-CoV-2 infection. Each CDR3 protein gets one entry after TCRdb re-called the 5' RACE reads with MiXCR. The profile shows more than 45,000 distinct CDR3 sequences, 13% of them singletons. The sequenced sample was whole blood. These receptors were taken from an adult who was a healthcare worker with PCR-confirmed SARS-CoV-2 infection or an uninfected control (not recorded which). Each CDR3 is given with its conserved first and last residue. A D gene is named only where the DNA matches it firmly. Some rows mark clone size as missing; the rest say once, few, many or name a class of expanded clone.

clone_size: few; d_call: TRBD1; j_call: TRBJ2-5; v_call: TRBV7-9; cdr3_nt: TGTGCCAGCAGCTTGGGACAGGGATCGTACCAAGAGACCCAGTACTTC; cdr3_aa: CASSLGQGSYQETQYF
clone_size: many; d_call: -; j_call: TRBJ1-6; v_call: TRBV20-1; cdr3_nt: TGCAGTGCTAAGGAGTCGGAGGCTTCACCCCTCCACTTT; cdr3_aa: CSAKESEASPLHF
clone_size: -; d_call: -; j_call: TRBJ1-1; v_call: TRBV20-1; cdr3_nt: TGCAGTGCCTCAGATGCCAGGGAGGGGGACACTGAAGCTTTCTTT; cdr3_aa: CSASDAREGDTEAFF
clone_size: few; d_call: -; j_call: TRBJ1-6; v_call: TRBV7-3; cdr3_nt: TGTGCCAGCAGCCCAACCGGGGGGTTTAATTCACCCCTCCACTTT; cdr3_aa: CASSPTGGFNSPLHF
clone_size: many; d_call: TRBD1; j_call: TRBJ2-1; v_call: TRBV29-1; cdr3_nt: TGCAGCGCAACGGGACAGTACAATGAGCAGTTCTTC; cdr3_aa: CSATGQYNEQFF
clone_size: many; d_call: -; j_call: TRBJ1-2; v_call: TRBV2; cdr3_nt: TGTGCCAGCAGAGCACAAGGGACCGGGGATGGCTACACCTTC; cdr3_aa: CASRAQGTGDGYTF
clone_size: -; d_call: -; j_call: TRBJ1-6; v_call: TRBV6-6; cdr3_nt: TGTGCCAGCAGTGGCGCGTTTGCAGAAATCTATAATTCACCCCTCCACTTT; cdr3_aa: CASSGAFAEIYNSPLHF
clone_size: few; d_call: -; j_call: TRBJ2-3; v_call: TRBV3-2; cdr3_nt: TGTGCCAGCAGCCAACGGCGGGGGGGCCGGACAGATACGCAGTATTTT; cdr3_aa: CASSQRRGGRTDTQYF
clone_size: many; d_call: -; j_call: TRBJ2-1; v_call: TRBV29-1; cdr3_nt: TGCAGCGTGGGTCGGGGGAGCTACAATGAGCAGTTCTTC; cdr3_aa: CSVGRGSYNEQFF
clone_size: many; d_call: TRBD2; j_call: TRBJ2-7; v_call: TRBV12-3/TRBV12-4; cdr3_nt: TGTGCCAGCAGTTTAGCTCAACTAGCGGGAGGAATGGGTGAGCAGTACTTC; cdr3_aa: CASSLAQLAGGMGEQYF
clone_size: few; d_call: -; j_call: TRBJ2-2; v_call: TRBV28; cdr3_nt: TGTGCCAGCAGTTTACGGGGCAGGGTGAACACCGGGGAGCTGTTTTTT; cdr3_aa: CASSLRGRVNTGELFF
clone_size: -; d_call: -; j_call: TRBJ1-1; v_call: TRBV4-1; cdr3_nt: TGCGCCAGCAGCCAAGACCGTCGTGCTTTCTTT; cdr3_aa: CASSQDRRAFF
clone_size: few; d_call: -; j_call: TRBJ2-2; v_call: TRBV6-2/TRBV6-3; cdr3_nt: TGTGCCAGCAGTTACTCGAGCGTCACCGGGGAGCTGTTTTTT; cdr3_aa: CASSYSSVTGELFF
clone_size: many; d_call: -; j_call: TRBJ2-3; v_call: TRBV7-2; cdr3_nt: TGTGCCAGCAGCTACCCCACAGATACGCAGTATTTT; cdr3_aa: CASSYPTDTQYF
clone_size: few; d_call: TRBD2; j_call: TRBJ2-6; v_call: TRBV18; cdr3_nt: TGTGCCAGCTCACAGCAAAGACTAGCGGGCCACTCTGGGGCCAACGTCCTGACTTTC; cdr3_aa: CASSQQRLAGHSGANVLTF
clone_size: many; d_call: -; j_call: TRBJ2-7; v_call: TRBV6-7; cdr3_nt: TGTGCCAGCAGTTACTCGGAGAACGACTCCTACGAGCAGTACTTC; cdr3_aa: CASSYSENDSYEQYF
clone_size: many; d_call: -; j_call: TRBJ2-3; v_call: TRBV27; cdr3_nt: TGTGCCAGCAGACAAAATCCGGGAGTTACGCAGTATTTT; cdr3_aa: CASRQNPGVTQYF
clone_size: few; d_call: -; j_call: TRBJ2-1; v_call: TRBV2; cdr3_nt: TGTGCCAGCACCCAGCATGCCAATGAGCAGTTCTTC; cdr3_aa: CASTQHANEQFF
clone_size: many; d_call: TRBD1; j_call: TRBJ1-1; v_call: TRBV7-9; cdr3_nt: TGTGCCAGCAGCCCGCTCCGGACAGGCTACTACACTGAAGCTTTCTTT; cdr3_aa: CASSPLRTGYYTEAFF
clone_size: many; d_call: TRBD2; j_call: TRBJ2-1; v_call: TRBV7-2; cdr3_nt: TGTGCCAGCAGCCAGGTGGCTAGCGGGGGCCTTACCACCTACAATGAGCAGTTCTTC; cdr3_aa: CASSQVASGGLTTYNEQFF
clone_size: -; d_call: TRBD1; j_call: TRBJ1-6; v_call: TRBV7-2; cdr3_nt: TGTGCCAGCAGTATCACAGGGGCTCCCCTCCACTTT; cdr3_aa: CASSITGAPLHF
clone_size: -; d_call: -; j_call: TRBJ2-5; v_call: TRBV20-1; cdr3_nt: TGCAGTCAACCTTACGGCAGTGGACAAGAGACCCAGTACTTC; cdr3_aa: CSQPYGSGQETQYF
clone_size: many; d_call: -; j_call: TRBJ1-2; v_call: TRBV28; cdr3_nt: TGTGCCAGCAGCCCCGGACAGCTATATGGCTACACCTTC; cdr3_aa: CASSPGQLYGYTF
clone_size: few; d_call: TRBD1; j_call: TRBJ1-1; v_call: TRBV3-1; cdr3_nt: TGTGCCAGCAGCCACCGGGACAGCAAGAACACTGAAGCTTTCTTT; cdr3_aa: CASSHRDSKNTEAFF
clone_size: -; d_call: -; j_call: TRBJ2-2; v_call: TRBV5-4; cdr3_nt: TGTGCCAGCAGCCAGCAGGGGAACACCGGGGAGCTGTTTTTT; cdr3_aa: CASSQQGNTGELFF
clone_size: -; d_call: -; j_call: TRBJ1-5; v_call: TRBV6-5; cdr3_nt: TGTGCCAGCAGTTATAGTAGCCTGGGGGGTCAGCCCCAGCATTTT; cdr3_aa: CASSYSSLGGQPQHF